This T cell receptor (beta chain) was sequenced in a study of blood T cell repertoires in COVID-19. Overall study: The study drew acute and convalescent COVID-19 samples from the United States, Italy and Spain.

During active infection, Seattle patients enrolled and were then monitored through disease. Authors' methods: It was from reference gene primer amplification that nucleated cell counts were estimated. Libraries were prepared by immunoSEQ multiplex PCR; TCRdb keeps only in-frame clonotypes and omits some of them. V and J calls and clone size are given by that table; D and trimming were obtained from the DNA. The sample includes some 220,000 clones, roughly 85% of them seen just once. Germline V gene data show CDR1 as LNHDA and CDR2 as SQIVND (reference sequence). Germline trimming cut 4 bases from V and 2 bases from J; bases unmatched to any gene: 8. The CDR3 has 16 residues.

The TCR was taken from a woman in her 70s with COVID-19, enrolled during active disease. This chain uses TRBV19 with TRBJ1-2; 9 nucleotides align to TRBD1. Sequencing was performed on peripheral blood. CDR3: CASSTSRDRVNYGYTF. The CDR3 DNA is TGTGCCAGTAGTACATCCCGGGACAGGGTAAACTATGGCTACACCTTC.